The 27 T cell receptor beta chains given below trace back to one sample, sequenced in a study of blood T cell repertoires in COVID-19. Only in-frame clones appear in the TCRdb table, and some are missing; sequencing was by immunoSEQ multiplex PCR. The sample lists roughly 77,000 clones; about 88% were seen once. Sequences were obtained from peripheral blood. These receptors all come from a human donor in a cohort sampled during active COVID-19.

The chain uses TRBV2 and TRBJ2-1; 7 nucleotides agree with TRBD2. In germline, CDR1 is SNHLY, CDR2 FYNNEI. J was trimmed by 7 bases and V by 6 bases; bases with no gene match: 3. There are 12 residues in the CDR3. CDR3 residues: CASRLAENEQFF. As DNA, the CDR3 is TGTGCCAGCAGGCTAGCGGAAAATGAGCAGTTCTTC.

This clone came up once. This chain joins TRBV7-2 and TRBJ2-1; D call uncertain. V was trimmed by 4 bases and J by 6 bases, leaving 13 bases between them. There are 14 residues in the CDR3. The V gene's germline CDR1 is SGHTA and CDR2 FQGNSA. The CDR3 spells CASSSSDSLNEQFF. CDR3 sequence (DNA): TGTGCCAGCAGCTCCTCTGACTCCCTCAATGAGCAGTTCTTC.

The genes are TRBV2 and TRBJ1-5; TRBD1 might be the D (5 bases). This CDR3 contains 14 residues. In germline, CDR1 is SNHLY, CDR2 FYNNEI. V lost 7 bases to trimming and J lost 4 bases, with 14 bases between them. The CDR3, as DNA: TGTGCCAGCACCCTGGGGGGAGGGAATCAGCCCCAGCATTTT. Its translation: CASTLGGGNQPQHF.

This sequence joins TRBV10-3 and TRBJ2-2; 10 nucleotides agree with TRBD2. CDR1 and CDR2 (germline): ENHRY, SYGVKD. The V and J ends lost 0 bases and 2 bases, in that order; junction bases with no gene match: 6. There are 18 residues in the CDR3. The DNA of the CDR3 is TGTGCCATCAGTGAGTCTCGGCTAGCGGGGGTTAACACCGGGGAGCTGTTTTTT. Translation gives CAISESRLAGVNTGELFF.

The chain has TRBV19 and TRBJ1-2; TRBD1 agrees at 11 bases. Germline V gives CDR1 LNHDA, CDR2 SQIVND (reference sequence). The V and J ends lost 9 bases and 7 bases, in that order; junction bases with no gene match: 4. This CDR3 spans 12 amino acids. CDR3 residues: CASTDRGLGYTF. DNA of the CDR3: TGTGCCAGCACGGACAGGGGGCTTGGCTACACCTTC.

This chain joins TRBV5-8 and TRBJ1-4; D not certain. Deletions cut 4 bases from V and 4 bases from J, with 11 bases between. Germline V gives CDR1 SGHTS, CDR2 YDEGEE. The CDR3 totals 14 residues. CDR3 DNA: TGTGCCAGCAGCCCCGGTCTTTTTAATGAAAAACTGTTTTTT. Protein sequence: CASSPGLFNEKLFF.

The gene calls are TRBV5-4 and TRBJ2-7; 8 nucleotides agree with TRBD2. Germline V gene data show CDR1 as SGHNT and CDR2 as YYREEE (reference sequence). This CDR3 is 14 amino acids long. The V and J ends lost 4 bases and 1 base, in that order; junction bases with no gene match: 4. This CDR3 is CASSSRGGSYEQYF. The DNA of the CDR3 is TGTGCCAGCAGCAGCCGGGGGGGGTCCTACGAGCAGTACTTC.

The CDR3 DNA sequence: TGTGCCTGGAGCAGGACAGGCCTCACCGGGGAGCTGTTTTTT. It specifies CAWSRTGLTGELFF. The V gene is TRBV30, the J gene TRBJ2-2, with TRBD1 matching over 7 bases. J lost 4 bases, V lost 3 bases, and 5 bases had no gene match. From germline, CDR1 is GTSNPN and CDR2 SVGIG (reference sequence). The CDR3 sequence is 14 residues long. Full variable domain (missing parts from reference TRBV30 and TRBJ2-2): SQTIHQWPATLVQPVGSPLSLECTVEGTSNPNLYWYRQAAGRGLQLLFYSVGIGQISSEVPQNLSASRPQDRQFILSSKKLLLSDSGFYLCAWSRTGLTGELFFGEGSRLTVL.

The genes are TRBV5-1 and TRBJ2-3; D is possibly TRBD1 (8 bases). Trimming shortened V by 4 bases and J by 5 bases, and 14 bases separated the two germline ends. The CDR3 length is 14 residues. Germline V gene data show CDR1 as SGHRS and CDR2 as YFSETQ. The CDR3 reads CASSPTGGGDTQYF. CDR3 in DNA: TGCGCCAGCAGCCCTACAGGGGGGGGAGATACGCAGTATTTT.

The chain combines TRBV5-4 with TRBJ1-1, with TRBD1 identical over 7 bases. CDR1 is SGHNT and CDR2 is YYREEE in the germline V gene (reference sequence). The V segment lost 4 bases and the J segment 4 bases; nucleotides outside the gene matches: 10. CDR3 size: 15 residues. The CDR3 loop reads CASSPRTGVGTEAFF. CDR3 coding DNA: TGTGCCAGCAGCCCTCGAACAGGGGTTGGCACTGAAGCTTTCTTT.

This clone was counted only a few times. The gene calls are TRBV24-1 and TRBJ2-2; 12 bases are a match to TRBD2. This CDR3 has 16 residues. V shed 3 bases, J shed 5 bases, and the junction held 3 bases outside the gene matches. CDR1 is KGHDR and CDR2 is SFDVKD in the germline V gene. This CDR3 is CATSDGLAGITGELFF. Written as DNA, the CDR3 is TGTGCCACCAGTGATGGACTAGCGGGAATTACCGGGGAGCTGTTTTTT.

V and J are TRBV7-8 and TRBJ2-1; possibly TRBD2 for D (6 bases). Per germline, CDR1 SGHVS and CDR2 FQNEAQ. The V end lost 5 bases, the J end lost 0 bases, and 11 bases lay between the germline ends. The CDR3 contains 15 residues. CDR3 residues: CASSQGLPSYNEQFF. Here the CDR3 DNA reads TGTGCCAGCAGCCAGGGACTCCCCTCCTACAATGAGCAGTTCTTC.

V usage is TRBV5-6 and J usage is TRBJ2-5; TRBD1 matches at 8 bases. The J segment lost 1 base and the V segment lost 4 bases, leaving 3 bases of the junction unmatched. Germline CDR1 reads SGHDT; CDR2 reads YYEEEE. The CDR3 runs to 14 residues. The CDR3 is CASSPTGVQETQYF. CDR3 bases: TGTGCCAGCAGCCCGACAGGGGTCCAAGAGACCCAGTACTTC.

This clone was observed a handful of times. This chain uses TRBV14 with TRBJ2-7; no firm D call. Germline V gives CDR1 SGHDN, CDR2 FVKESK. CDR3 length: 16 residues. The V gene lost 0 bases and the J gene lost 0 bases, with 12 bases spanning the gap. The CDR3 DNA reads TGTGCCAGCAGCCAAGATAGTACGGTGAGCTCCTACGAGCAGTACTTC. It is translated as CASSQDSTVSSYEQYF.

This clone has a handful of counts. The chain joins TRBV7-9 to TRBJ2-7; maybe TRBD1 (5 bases). The V end lost 1 base, the J end lost 4 bases, and 17 bases lay between the germline ends. This CDR3 region has 16 residues. From germline, CDR1 is SEHNR and CDR2 FQNEAQ (reference sequence). The CDR3 sequence is CASSLDRTPFVYEQYF. CDR3 sequence (DNA): TGTGCCAGCAGCTTAGACAGGACGCCTTTCGTATACGAGCAGTACTTC.

This chain links TRBV27 with TRBJ2-2, with 7 bases lining up with TRBD2. The germline V gene encodes CDR1 MNHEY and CDR2 SMNVEV (reference sequence). V was clipped by 8 bases and J by 6 bases; unmatched bases: 12. This CDR3 has 15 amino acids. Here the CDR3 reads CASLSLEGRAGELFF. The DNA for the CDR3 is TGTGCCAGCCTCTCGTTGGAGGGGAGGGCCGGGGAGCTGTTTTTT.

This clone has just one count. The chain joins TRBV28 to TRBJ2-5; unclear D gene. V shed 8 bases and J shed 0 bases, with 7 bases lying between them. This CDR3 spans 12 amino acids. Germline values: CDR1 MDHEN, CDR2 SYDVKM. Written as DNA, the CDR3 is TGTGCCAGCCTAGGATACCAAGAGACCCAGTACTTC. It encodes CASLGYQETQYF.

The chain links TRBV7-9 to TRBJ2-3; D is unclear. The CDR3 runs to 14 residues. With 3 bases removed from V and 0 bases from J, the gap between germline ends came to 7 bases. Germline CDR1 and CDR2: SEHNR and FQNEAQ (reference sequence). The CDR3 DNA reads TGTGCCAGCAGCTTGTCCCGTAGCACAGATACGCAGTATTTT. This gives the protein CASSLSRSTDTQYF.

This sequence joins TRBV10-3 and TRBJ2-1; D might be TRBD1 (6 bases). This CDR3 contains 15 residues. Deletions cut 9 bases from V and 0 bases from J, with 15 bases between. CDR1 and CDR2 from the germline V gene are ENHRY and SYGVKD. This CDR3 reads CAIGTLGTSYNEQFF. The CDR3 DNA reads TGTGCCATTGGGACACTAGGCACCTCCTACAATGAGCAGTTCTTC.

The chain is built from TRBV4-1 and TRBJ1-1; D gene uncertain. Trimming removed 6 bases at V and 2 bases at J, with 7 bases between. The CDR3 consists of 12 residues. From germline, CDR1 is MGHRA and CDR2 YSYEKL. The CDR3 DNA reads TGCGCCAGCAGAAACATAAACACTGAAGCTTTCTTT. This encodes CASRNINTEAFF.

The rearrangement joins TRBV14 to TRBJ1-6; D ambiguous. The V end lost 5 bases, the J end lost 0 bases, and 5 bases lay between the germline ends. In germline, CDR1 is SGHDN, CDR2 FVKESK. This CDR3 region has 14 residues. CDR3 nucleotides: TGTGCCAGCAGCGTAATCTCCTATAATTCACCCCTCCACTTT. It yields the protein CASSVISYNSPLHF.

CDR3 amino acids: CASSIVGQGMKPDTQYF. The CDR3 DNA reads as TGTGCCAGTAGTATAGTGGGACAGGGGATGAAGCCAGATACGCAGTATTTT. The chain uses TRBV19 and TRBJ2-3; 10 bases fit TRBD1. Looked up from germline, CDR1 is LNHDA and CDR2 is SQIVND (reference sequence). With 1 base clipped from V and 4 bases from J, the junction kept 8 bases outside the gene matches. The CDR3 spans 17 residues.

This chain connects TRBV28 to TRBJ1-2; D might be TRBD1 (6 bases). CDR3 length: 15 residues. Germline V gene sequence: CDR1 MDHEN, CDR2 SYDVKM. V was cut by 7 bases and J by 1 base, with 16 bases left in between. CDR3 amino acids: CASTPEGHRNYGYTF. In DNA, the CDR3 is TGTGCCAGCACTCCCGAGGGACACCGTAACTATGGCTACACCTTC.

This chain links TRBV10-1 with TRBJ1-2; 7 nucleotides line up with TRBD1. CDR1 is WNHNN and CDR2 is SYGVQD in the germline V gene (reference sequence). The CDR3 is made up of 16 amino acids. V dropped 4 bases and J dropped 2; count of bases not matched to a gene: 10. In DNA, the CDR3 is TGCGCCAGCAGTGCAGGCTTGGACAGGAGCAACTATGGCTACACCTTC. This encodes CASSAGLDRSNYGYTF.

This chain joins TRBV6-4 and TRBJ1-1, with no clear D. The CDR3 is 14 residues long. Trimming pared 2 bases from V and 4 bases from J, leaving 11 bases between. Germline V lookup: CDR1 MRHNA, CDR2 SNTAGT. The CDR3 is CASSDNGEGTEAFF. The CDR3 nucleotides are TGTGCCAGCAGTGACAATGGGGAGGGCACTGAAGCTTTCTTT.

The rearrangement uses TRBV2 and TRBJ2-7; D may be TRBD2 (5 bases). The V gene's germline CDR1 is SNHLY and CDR2 FYNNEI. This CDR3 is built from 16 residues. V was cut by 2 bases and J by 5 bases, with 19 bases left in between. The CDR3 spells CASSEIGWENLHEQYF. For the CDR3, the DNA is TGTGCCAGCAGTGAAATCGGCTGGGAGAATCTCCACGAGCAGTACTTC.

The chain carries TRBV5-6 and TRBJ2-7, with 7 bases aligning to TRBD1. Looked up from germline, CDR1 is SGHDT and CDR2 is YYEEEE. The CDR3 loop spans 15 amino acids. J gave up 5 bases and V 2 bases, and 10 bases lay outside the gene matches. Here the CDR3 DNA reads TGTGCCAGCAGCTTTACCCGCGACAGGGCCGACGAGCAGTACTTC. Amino acids: CASSFTRDRADEQYF.